This T cell receptor beta chain was observed in a study of control samples from healthy donors and cancer patients. Clones were read by immunoSEQ multiplex PCR, and TCRdb kept only the in-frame ones, dropping some. Seen here are about 120,000 clones, 90% to 95% observed once, and the top ten hold almost 8%. Trimming cost V 3 bases and J 0 bases, with 9 bases left between them. CDR1 MNHEY and CDR2 SMNVEV come from the germline V gene (reference sequence). The CDR3 loop spans 14 amino acids. About this clone itself: Distinct nucleotide sequences in the sample also encode this CDR3.

This chain joins TRBV27 and TRBJ2-7; D is unresolved. The receptor was derived from a woman between 18 and 29 years old in good health. Material: blood. The DNA of the CDR3 is TGTGCCAGCAGTTTTGGTGGCCACTCCTACGAGCAGTACTTC. This gives the protein CASSFGGHSYEQYF.